This paragraph covers one T cell receptor (beta chain) sequence. These data belong to a study of blood T cell repertoires in COVID-19. Germline lookup yields CDR1 SEHNR and CDR2 FQNEAQ (reference sequence). The ends lost 6 bases at V and 7 bases at J; junction bases unmatched: 9. This CDR3 contains 13 residues. TCRdb's copy holds only in-frame clones and misses some; the assay was immunoSEQ multiplex PCR. The top ten clones hold about 4.5% of a sample with fewer than 250,000 clones, 75% to 85% of them seen once. The V gene is TRBV7-9, the J gene TRBJ2-7; the match to TRBD1 covers 7 bases. Specimen: peripheral blood. The receptor's source is an older woman with acute or convalescent COVID-19. CDR3 residues: CASSLGQAREQYF. DNA for the CDR3: TGTGCCAGCAGTCTCGGACAGGCCAGGGAGCAGTACTTC.